The T cell receptor (beta chain) described here comes from a study of identical twins. Findings and limits, study-wide: Invariant MAIT and iNKT cells may have partly biased zero-insertion analyses. Models underestimated out-of-frame TCR alpha sharing in monozygotic twins.

This clonotype was found many times. Its target is not known. The germline V gene has CDR1 MDHEN and CDR2 SYDVKM. V shed 5 bases, J shed 4 bases, and the junction held 7 bases outside the gene matches. This CDR3 has 15 residues. A universal primer site came from template switching; cDNA carried unique molecular identifiers. TCRdb reprocessed the 5' RACE reads with MiXCR, giving one entry per CDR3 protein. Among 600,000 to 850,000 distinct CDR3 sequences, approximately 18% were seen once, and the ten largest hold over 10%. This sample also belongs to another study, concerning T cells expressing NK-cell markers. That study reports: NKG2C+ dominant clonotypes from 6 or 7 donors made up about 1.0-7.0% of CD8+ T cells.

Input material: PBMCs. This receptor was taken from a woman aged 18-29 years in good health. The V and J genes are TRBV28 and TRBJ1-2, with 10 nucleotides matching TRBD1. Here the CDR3 DNA reads TGTGCCAGCAGTCTCCCCGGGACAGGGGCCTATGGCTACACCTTC. Its translation: CASSLPGTGAYGYTF.